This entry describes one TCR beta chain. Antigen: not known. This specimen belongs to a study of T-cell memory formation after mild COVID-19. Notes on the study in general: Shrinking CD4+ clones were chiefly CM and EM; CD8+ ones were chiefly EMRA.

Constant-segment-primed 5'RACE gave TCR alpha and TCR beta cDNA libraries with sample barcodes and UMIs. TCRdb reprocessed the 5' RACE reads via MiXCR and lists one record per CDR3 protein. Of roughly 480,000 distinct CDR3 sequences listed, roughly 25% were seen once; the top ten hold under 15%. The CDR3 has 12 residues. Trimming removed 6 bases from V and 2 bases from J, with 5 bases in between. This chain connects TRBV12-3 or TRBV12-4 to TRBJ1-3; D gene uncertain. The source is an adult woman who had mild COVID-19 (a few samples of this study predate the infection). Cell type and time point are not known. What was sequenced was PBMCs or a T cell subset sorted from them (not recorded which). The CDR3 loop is CASSQTGNTIYF. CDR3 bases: TGTGCCAGCAGCCAAACTGGAAACACCATATATTTT.